This T cell receptor beta chain was sequenced in a study of Ad26.COV2.S vaccination and SARS-CoV-2 variants. Overall study results and limits: Among vaccine recipients, spike-specific TCR breadth exceeded that of placebo recipients. Analyses that measured TCR breadth and depth may have underestimated total T cell responses. Reportedly, spike-specific CD8+ and CD4+ T cell responses achieved substantial breadth once vaccination had taken place.

The table came from immunoSEQ multiplex PCR; TCRdb's copy has only in-frame clones and leaves some out. The sample gives more than 150,000 clones, around 88% of which show up once; 5.5% to 6% is in the top ten. About this clone: Its antigen is as yet unknown.

Germline V gene lookup returns CDR1 SNHLY and CDR2 FYNNEI. The CDR3 extends over 11 amino acids. Trimming cost V 5 bases and J 5 bases, with 7 bases left between them. The chain carries TRBV2 and TRBJ2-7; D not certain. The clonotype was recovered from a human donor who had recovered from COVID-19. The sequences come from peripheral blood, collected after recovery from COVID-19. Here the CDR3 DNA reads TGTGCCAGCAGTTGGCGTAACGAGCAGTACTTC. As protein: CASSWRNEQYF.